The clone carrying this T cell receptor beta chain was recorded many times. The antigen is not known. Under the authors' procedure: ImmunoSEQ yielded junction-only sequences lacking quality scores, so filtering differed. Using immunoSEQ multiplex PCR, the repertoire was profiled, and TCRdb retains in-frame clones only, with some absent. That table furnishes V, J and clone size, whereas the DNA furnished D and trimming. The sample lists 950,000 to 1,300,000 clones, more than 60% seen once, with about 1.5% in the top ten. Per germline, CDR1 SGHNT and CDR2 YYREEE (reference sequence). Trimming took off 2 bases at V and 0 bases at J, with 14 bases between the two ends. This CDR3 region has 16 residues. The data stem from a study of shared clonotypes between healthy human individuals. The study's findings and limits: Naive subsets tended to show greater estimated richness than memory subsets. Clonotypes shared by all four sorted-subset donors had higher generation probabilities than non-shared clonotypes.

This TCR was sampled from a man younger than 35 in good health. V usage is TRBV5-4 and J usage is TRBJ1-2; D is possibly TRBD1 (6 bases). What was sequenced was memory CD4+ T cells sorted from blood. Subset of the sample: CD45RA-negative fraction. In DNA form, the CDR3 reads TGTGCCAGCAGCTTAGGGACAACAAAATCTAACTATGGCTACACCTTC. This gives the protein CASSLGTTKSNYGYTF.